This TCR beta chain was documented in a study of blood T cell repertoires in COVID-19. Profiling relied on immunoSEQ multiplex PCR, and the TCRdb table lists in-frame clones only, not all of them. The table lists about 160,000 clones, 85% of them singletons. Germline assignment: CDR1 SGHRS and CDR2 YFSETQ. V gave up 6 bases and J gave up 0 bases, with 9 bases separating them. The CDR3 length is 14 residues. This TCR came from a human donor with acute or convalescent COVID-19. The donor label of this sample is uncertain. Sequencing was carried out using peripheral blood. The chain carries TRBV5-1 and TRBJ1-4; D remains ambiguous. This chain's CDR3 is CASKLDSTNEKLFF. The CDR3, as DNA: TGCGCCAGCAAACTAGATTCAACTAATGAAAAACTGTTTTTT.